These 8 T cell receptor beta chains originate from one sample sequenced in a study of response to subunit inactivated influenza vaccine. Each CDR3 protein is one row after TCRdb ran MiXCR on the RT-PCR reads. The sample contains 650,000 or so distinct CDR3 sequences, 11% to 15% of which appear only once. The specimen comprised PBMCs from blood, sampled less than 15 days before vaccination. Source of these receptors: a man over 45 who received an inactivated influenza vaccine.

The chain uses TRBV30 and TRBJ1-1, with D unresolved. Per the germline V gene, CDR1 is GTSNPN and CDR2 is SVGIG (reference sequence). V shed 5 bases and J shed 6 bases, with 13 bases lying between them. The CDR3 length is 12 residues. The CDR3 protein is CAWAGGSSEAFF. CDR3 coding DNA: TGTGCCTGGGCTGGTGGGTCCTCTGAAGCTTTCTTT.

This clonotype was seen only a few times. The rearrangement uses TRBV20-1 and TRBJ2-3; TRBD2 agrees at 8 bases. V shed 2 bases, J shed 2 bases, and the junction held 9 bases outside the gene matches. In germline, CDR1 is DFQATT, CDR2 SNEGSKA (reference sequence). This CDR3 is built from 16 residues. CDR3 amino acids: CSARIPRGGFTDTQYF. As DNA, the CDR3 is TGCAGTGCTAGAATCCCCCGCGGGGGGTTCACAGATACGCAGTATTTT.

V is TRBV15 and J is TRBJ2-4, with 8 positions matching TRBD2. The CDR3 has 13 amino acids. V lost 8 bases and J lost 7; bases outside the gene matches: 7. From germline, CDR1 is LNHNV and CDR2 YYDKDF (reference sequence). The CDR3 loop reads CATRTGGLNIQYF. Here the CDR3 DNA reads TGTGCCACCCGGACGGGGGGGTTGAACATTCAGTACTTC.

The chain is built from TRBV10-3 and TRBJ1-2; 7 nucleotides match TRBD1. V was clipped by 3 bases and J by 14 bases; unmatched bases: 9. The CDR3 totals 12 residues. In germline, CDR1 is ENHRY, CDR2 SYGVKD. CDR3 protein: CAISDAGGNRTF. CDR3 in DNA: TGTGCCATCAGTGATGCAGGGGGGAATCGTACCTTC.

The chain links TRBV5-1 to TRBJ2-3, with 8 bases that match TRBD1. CDR1 is SGHRS, CDR2 YFSETQ, per germline. This CDR3 is 14 amino acids long. V lost 4 bases and J lost 6; bases outside the gene matches: 7. Written as DNA, the CDR3 is TGCGCCAGCAGCGTCAGACAGGGGATGGATACGCAGTATTTT. Its translation is CASSVRQGMDTQYF.

Here the CDR3 DNA reads TGTGCCAGCAGCCGCCTACAGGGGAGCTCCTACAATGAGCAGTTCTTC. Translation gives CASSRLQGSSYNEQFF. The V call is TRBV3-1, the J call TRBJ2-1; TRBD1 aligns across 7 bases. V was pared by 4 bases and J by 0 bases, with 6 bases of the junction left unmatched. The CDR3 runs to 16 residues. Looked up from germline, CDR1 is LGHDT and CDR2 is YNNKEL (reference sequence).

The chain joins TRBV5-1 to TRBJ2-5, with D possibly being TRBD2 (5 bases). Germline V gives CDR1 SGHRS, CDR2 YFSETQ. V lost 0 bases to trimming and J lost 4 bases, with 10 bases between them. The CDR3 runs 14 residues. In DNA form, the CDR3 reads TGCGCCAGCAGCTTGGGAATAGGGAGAGAGACCCAGTACTTC. Translating it yields CASSLGIGRETQYF.

This clonotype was seen ten or more times. This chain uses TRBV12-3 or TRBV12-4 with TRBJ2-7; TRBD1 aligns across 7 bases. The V and J ends lost 7 bases and 5 bases, in that order; junction bases with no gene match: 11. The CDR3 runs 14 residues. The CDR3 region is CASKMTGSLDEQYF. The CDR3 coding sequence is TGTGCCAGCAAGATGACAGGGTCCCTCGACGAGCAGTACTTC.